In its sample, the clone carrying this T cell receptor beta chain was seen a few times. This specimen belongs to a study of HIV-infected patients and healthy controls. The CDR3 length is 14 residues. V was shortened by 5 bases and J by 1 base, with 11 bases between the two germline ends. Germline V gene data show CDR1 as MNHEY and CDR2 as SVGAGI. TCRdb re-called the 5' RACE reads with MiXCR, one entry per CDR3 protein. The sample lists more than 15,000 distinct CDR3 sequences; roughly a fifth were seen once. The specimen was CD8+ T cells from blood. This sequence was found in a human donor in good health. The rearrangement links TRBV6-5 to TRBJ1-1; no clear D gene. In DNA, the CDR3 is TGTGCCAGCAGTCCATACGGAGGGAACACTGAAGCTTTCTTT. It specifies CASSPYGGNTEAFF.